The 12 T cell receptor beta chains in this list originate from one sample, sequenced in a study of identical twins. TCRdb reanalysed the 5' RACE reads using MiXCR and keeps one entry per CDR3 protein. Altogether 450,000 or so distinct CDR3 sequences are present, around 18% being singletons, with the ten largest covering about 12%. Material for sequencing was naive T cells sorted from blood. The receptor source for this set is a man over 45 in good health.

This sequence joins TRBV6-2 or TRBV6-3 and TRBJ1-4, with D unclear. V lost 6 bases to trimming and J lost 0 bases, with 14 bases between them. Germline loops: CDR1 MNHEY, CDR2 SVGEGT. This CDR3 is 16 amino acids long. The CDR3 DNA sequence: TGTGCCAGCAGCCCCGGACTCCAATCAACTAATGAAAAACTGTTTTTT. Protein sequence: CASSPGLQSTNEKLFF.

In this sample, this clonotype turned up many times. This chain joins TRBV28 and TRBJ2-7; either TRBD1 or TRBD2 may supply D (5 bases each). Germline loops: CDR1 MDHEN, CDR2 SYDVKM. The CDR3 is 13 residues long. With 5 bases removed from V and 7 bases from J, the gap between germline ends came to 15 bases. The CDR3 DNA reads TGTGCCAGCAGTCCGCAGGGTACGGGGGAGCAGTACTTC. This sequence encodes CASSPQGTGEQYF.

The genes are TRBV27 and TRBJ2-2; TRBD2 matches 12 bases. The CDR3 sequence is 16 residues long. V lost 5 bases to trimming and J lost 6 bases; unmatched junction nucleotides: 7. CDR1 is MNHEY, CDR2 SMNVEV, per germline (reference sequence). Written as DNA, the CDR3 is TGTGCCAGCAGTCCTGGACTAGCGGGGAGTTCCGGGGAGCTGTTTTTT. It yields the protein CASSPGLAGSSGELFF.

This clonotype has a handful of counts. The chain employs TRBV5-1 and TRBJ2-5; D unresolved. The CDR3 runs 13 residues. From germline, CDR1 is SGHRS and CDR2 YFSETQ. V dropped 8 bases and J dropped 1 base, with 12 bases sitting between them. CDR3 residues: CASNDLLQETQYF. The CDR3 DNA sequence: TGCGCCAGTAACGACTTACTCCAAGAGACCCAGTACTTC. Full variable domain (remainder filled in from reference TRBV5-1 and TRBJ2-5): KAGVTQTPRYLIKTRGQQVTLSCSPISGHRSVSWYQQTPGQGLQFLFEYFSETQRNKGNFPGRFSGRQFSNSRSEMNVSTLELGDSALYLCASNDLLQETQYFGPGTRLLVL.

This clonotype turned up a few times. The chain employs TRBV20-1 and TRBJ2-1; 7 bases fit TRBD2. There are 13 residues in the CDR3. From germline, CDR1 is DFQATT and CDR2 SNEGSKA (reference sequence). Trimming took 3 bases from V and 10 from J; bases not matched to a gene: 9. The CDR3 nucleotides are TGCAGTGCTAGGACTAGCTTCCTCGGGGAGCAGTTCTTC. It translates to CSARTSFLGEQFF.

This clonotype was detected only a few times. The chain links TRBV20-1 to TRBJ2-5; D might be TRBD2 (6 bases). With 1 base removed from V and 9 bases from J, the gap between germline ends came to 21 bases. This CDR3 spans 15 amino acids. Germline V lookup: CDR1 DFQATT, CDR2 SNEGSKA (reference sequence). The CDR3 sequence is CSARAHDFAWGAQYF. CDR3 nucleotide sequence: TGCAGTGCTAGAGCCCACGACTTCGCGTGGGGGGCCCAGTACTTC.

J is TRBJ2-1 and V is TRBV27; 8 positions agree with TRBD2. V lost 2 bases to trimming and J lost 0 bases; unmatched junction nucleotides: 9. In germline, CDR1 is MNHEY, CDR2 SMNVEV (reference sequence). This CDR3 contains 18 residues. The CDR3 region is CASSLILKRGSSYNEQFF. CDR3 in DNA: TGTGCCAGCAGTTTAATCTTGAAGCGGGGGAGCTCCTACAATGAGCAGTTCTTC.

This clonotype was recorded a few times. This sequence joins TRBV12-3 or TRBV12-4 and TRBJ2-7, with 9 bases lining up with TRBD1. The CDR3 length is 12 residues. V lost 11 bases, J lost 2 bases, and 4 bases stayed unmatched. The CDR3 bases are TGTGCCTCCGGACAGGGGCCCTACGAGCAGTACTTC. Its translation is CASGQGPYEQYF.

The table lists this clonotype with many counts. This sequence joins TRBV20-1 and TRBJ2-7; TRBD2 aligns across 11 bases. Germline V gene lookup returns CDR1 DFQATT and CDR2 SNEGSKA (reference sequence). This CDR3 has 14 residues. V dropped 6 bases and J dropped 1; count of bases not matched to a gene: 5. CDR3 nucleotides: TGCAGTGCAGGACTAGCGGGTATGTCCTACGAGCAGTACTTC. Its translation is CSAGLAGMSYEQYF.

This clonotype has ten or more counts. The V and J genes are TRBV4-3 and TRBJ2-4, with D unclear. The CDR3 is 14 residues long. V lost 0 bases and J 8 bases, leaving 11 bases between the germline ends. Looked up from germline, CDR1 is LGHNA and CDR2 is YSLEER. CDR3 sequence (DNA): TGCGCCAGCAGCCAAGATCGTGACCAGGACATTCAGTACTTC. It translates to CASSQDRDQDIQYF.

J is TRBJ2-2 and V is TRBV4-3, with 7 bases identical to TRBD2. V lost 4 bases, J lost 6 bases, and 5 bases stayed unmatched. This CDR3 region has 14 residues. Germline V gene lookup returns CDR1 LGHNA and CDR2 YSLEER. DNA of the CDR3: TGCGCCAGCAGCCTCAGGGAGGGACCCGGGGAGCTGTTTTTT. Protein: CASSLREGPGELFF.

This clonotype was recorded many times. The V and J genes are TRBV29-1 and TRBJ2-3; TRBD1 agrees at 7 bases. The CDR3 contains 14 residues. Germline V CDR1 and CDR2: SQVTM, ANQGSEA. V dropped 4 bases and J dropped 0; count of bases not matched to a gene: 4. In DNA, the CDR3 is TGCAGCGTTGCCCGGGACAGAAGCACAGATACGCAGTATTTT. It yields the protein CSVARDRSTDTQYF.